This T cell receptor beta chain was recorded in a study of prognosis after radiotherapy for stage I lung cancer. Germline V lookup: CDR1 LGHDT, CDR2 YNNKEL (reference sequence). V shed 3 bases and J 7 bases; nucleotides not matched to a gene: 4. CDR3 length: 13 residues. Genomic DNA was subjected to two-round multiplex PCR for amplification of TCR beta CDR3. Primers specific to each TRBV and TRBJ gene were used in first-round PCR. Using its own MiXCR run on the multiplex PCR reads, TCRdb lists one record per CDR3 protein. The sample lists under 55,000 distinct CDR3 sequences, 30% to 35% occurring once. This clonotype appeared many times. Without prior chemotherapy, radiotherapy or other malignancies, every patient was node-negative by CT and PET/CT.

This receptor was taken from a donor aged 50 or older with non-small cell lung cancer. The specimen comprised PBMCs, sampled before or after stereotactic body radiation therapy (not recorded which). The V gene is TRBV3-1, the J gene TRBJ1-2, with TRBD1 matching 8 bases. The CDR3 reads CASSQAGGSGYTF. For the CDR3, the DNA is TGTGCCAGCAGCCAGGCAGGGGGCAGTGGCTACACCTTC.